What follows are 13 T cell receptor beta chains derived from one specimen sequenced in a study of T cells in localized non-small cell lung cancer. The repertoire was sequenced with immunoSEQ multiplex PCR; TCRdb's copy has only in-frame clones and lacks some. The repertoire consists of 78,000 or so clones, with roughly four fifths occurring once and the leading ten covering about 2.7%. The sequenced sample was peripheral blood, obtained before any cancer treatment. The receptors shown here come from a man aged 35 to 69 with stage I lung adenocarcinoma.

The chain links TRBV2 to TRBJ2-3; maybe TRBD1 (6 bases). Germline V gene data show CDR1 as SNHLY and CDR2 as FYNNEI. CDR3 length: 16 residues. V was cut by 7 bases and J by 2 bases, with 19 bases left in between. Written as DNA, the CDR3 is TGTGCCAGCACGGACGGTACAGGGCCATTCACAGATACGCAGTATTTT. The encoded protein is CASTDGTGPFTDTQYF.

The CDR3 nucleotides are TGTGCCAGCAGCGCCCGGGACAGGAGGAGAAATGAGCAGTTCTTC. Translation: CASSARDRRRNEQFF. The chain is built from TRBV11-2 and TRBJ2-1, with TRBD1 matching over 8 bases. Germline trimming cut 5 bases from V and 7 bases from J; bases unmatched to any gene: 10. The CDR3 has 15 residues. Germline CDR1 SGHAT, CDR2 FQNNGV.

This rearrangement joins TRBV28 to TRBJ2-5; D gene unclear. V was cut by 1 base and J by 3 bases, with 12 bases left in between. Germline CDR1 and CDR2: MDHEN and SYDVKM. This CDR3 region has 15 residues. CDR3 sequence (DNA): TGTGCCAGCAGTTTATCGGCCAGATTGAAAGAGACCCAGTACTTC. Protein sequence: CASSLSARLKETQYF.

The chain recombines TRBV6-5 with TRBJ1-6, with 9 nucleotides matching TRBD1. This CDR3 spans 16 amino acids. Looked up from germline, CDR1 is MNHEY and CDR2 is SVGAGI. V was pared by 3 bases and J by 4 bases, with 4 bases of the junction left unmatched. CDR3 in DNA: TGTGCCAGCAGTTATTCGGGACAGGGTTATAATTCACCCCTCCACTTT. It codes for CASSYSGQGYNSPLHF.

The DNA for the CDR3 is TGTGCCAGCAGCTTTGGGACTAGCGGGAGGTCAGGGCGCAGCGAGCAGTACTTC. This gives the protein CASSFGTSGRSGRSEQYF. The chain employs TRBV5-5 and TRBJ2-7; 15 bases map to TRBD2. Losses at the gene ends were 2 bases for V and 6 bases for J; bases not matched to a gene: 12. This CDR3 contains 18 residues. The germline V gene has CDR1 SGHKS and CDR2 YYEKEE (reference sequence).

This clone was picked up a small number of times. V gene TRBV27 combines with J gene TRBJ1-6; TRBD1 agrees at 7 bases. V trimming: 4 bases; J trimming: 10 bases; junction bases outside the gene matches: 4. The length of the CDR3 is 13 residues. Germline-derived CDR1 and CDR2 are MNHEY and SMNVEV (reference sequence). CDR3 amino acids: CASSWDRTSPLHF. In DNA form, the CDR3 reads TGTGCCAGCAGTTGGGACAGAACCTCACCCCTCCACTTT.

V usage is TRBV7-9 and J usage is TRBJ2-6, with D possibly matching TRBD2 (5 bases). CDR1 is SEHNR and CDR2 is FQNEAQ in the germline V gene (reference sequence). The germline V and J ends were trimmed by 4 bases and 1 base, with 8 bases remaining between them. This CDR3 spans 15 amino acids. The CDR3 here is CASSSTGSGANVLTF. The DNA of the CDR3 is TGTGCCAGCAGCTCCACGGGGTCTGGGGCCAACGTCCTGACTTTC.

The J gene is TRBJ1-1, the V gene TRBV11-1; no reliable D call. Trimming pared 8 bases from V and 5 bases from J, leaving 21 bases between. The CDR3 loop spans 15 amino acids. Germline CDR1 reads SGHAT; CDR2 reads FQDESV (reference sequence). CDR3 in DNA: TGTGCCAGCCTTTCAAGGACCCCCGGTACTACTGAAGCTTTCTTT. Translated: CASLSRTPGTTEAFF. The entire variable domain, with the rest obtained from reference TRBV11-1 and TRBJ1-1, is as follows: EAEVAQSPRYKITEKSQAVAFWCDPISGHATLYWYRQILGQGPELLVQFQDESVVDDSQLPKDRFSAERLKGVDSTLKIQPAELGDSAMYLCASLSRTPGTTEAFFGQGTRLTVV.

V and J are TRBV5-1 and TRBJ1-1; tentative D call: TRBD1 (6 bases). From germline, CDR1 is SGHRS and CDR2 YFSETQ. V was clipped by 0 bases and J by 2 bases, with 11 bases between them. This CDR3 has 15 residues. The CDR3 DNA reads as TGCGCCAGCAGCTTGGCTGGCAGGGGAAACACTGAAGCTTTCTTT. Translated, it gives CASSLAGRGNTEAFF.

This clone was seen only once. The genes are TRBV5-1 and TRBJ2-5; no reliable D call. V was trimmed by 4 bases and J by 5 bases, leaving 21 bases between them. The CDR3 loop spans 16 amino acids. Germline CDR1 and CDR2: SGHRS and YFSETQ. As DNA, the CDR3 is TGCGCCAGCAGCCTCCTGGCGGTTTTAACTACGGAGACCCAGTACTTC. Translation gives CASSLLAVLTTETQYF.

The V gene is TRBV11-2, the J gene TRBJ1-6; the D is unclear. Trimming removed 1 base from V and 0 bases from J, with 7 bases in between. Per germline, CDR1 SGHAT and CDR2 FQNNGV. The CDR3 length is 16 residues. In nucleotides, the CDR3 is TGTGCCAGCAGCTTAGCGGAGGTCTCCTATAATTCACCCCTCCACTTT. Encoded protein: CASSLAEVSYNSPLHF.

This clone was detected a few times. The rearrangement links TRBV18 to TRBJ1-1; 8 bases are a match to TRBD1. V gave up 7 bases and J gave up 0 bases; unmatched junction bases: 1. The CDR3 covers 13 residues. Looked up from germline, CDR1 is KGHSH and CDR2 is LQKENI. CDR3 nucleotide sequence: TGTGCCAGCTACAGGGGGATGAACACTGAAGCTTTCTTT. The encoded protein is CASYRGMNTEAFF.

DNA of the CDR3: TGTGCCAGCAGTTACTCTTCCGGGGATCTCCACGAGCAGTACTTC. The encoded protein is CASSYSSGDLHEQYF. This chain links TRBV6-5 with TRBJ2-7; a weak D match, TRBD2 (5 bases). CDR1 MNHEY and CDR2 SVGAGI come from the germline V gene. This CDR3 spans 15 amino acids. Trimming left V 0 bases short and J 5 bases short, with 14 bases between.